This passage covers 4 T cell receptor beta chains from one sample sequenced in a study of blood T cell repertoires in COVID-19 (dated by TCRdb to 2020 to 2022). The library was produced with the immunoSEQ multiplex PCR assay. TCRdb took over this immuneACCESS table, retaining in-frame rearrangements with V and J assigned. Such tables are incomplete; in checked studies, under half of the missing clones stem from an unresolved V gene, and the remainder is unexplained. The sample records roughly 300,000 clones, roughly 93% of which are singletons. Together, the top ten hold about 2% of the sample. The specimen was PBMCs or T cells enriched from blood (not recorded which). The receptor set was obtained from a woman aged 35 to 49 with acute COVID-19.

The genes are TRBV21-1 and TRBJ2-7; the D call of TRBD2 is as the table states it, not checked on the DNA. TRBV21-1 is a pseudogene. The CDR3 runs to 17 residues. Written as DNA, the CDR3 is TGTGCCAGCAGCAAAAGCTGGCGGGAGGGCCTATCCTACGAGCAGTACTTC. This codes for CASSKSWREGLSYEQYF.

A note on this clone: Other DNA sequences of this sample code for an identical CDR3. This chain connects TRBV6-5 to TRBJ1-1, with TRBD1 matching 8 bases. CDR1 and CDR2 from the germline V gene are MNHEY and SVGAGI. The CDR3 runs 14 residues. Trimming took 6 bases from V and 3 from J; bases not matched to a gene: 6. In nucleotides, the CDR3 is TGTGCCAGCAGAAGACAGGGGTTGGACACTGAAGCTTTCTTT. Amino acid sequence: CASRRQGLDTEAFF.

The chain is built from TRBV7-7 and TRBJ1-3; 8 bases line up with TRBD1. This CDR3 comprises 15 residues. Germline V lookup: CDR1 SSHAT, CDR2 FNYEAQ (reference sequence). The V and J ends lost 5 bases and 1 base, in that order; junction bases with no gene match: 4. The DNA for the CDR3 is TGTGCCAGCAGCCCCGGGACAGGTTCTGGAAACACCATATATTTT. This sequence encodes CASSPGTGSGNTIYF.

The J gene is TRBJ2-7, the V gene TRBV7-9, with D maybe TRBD1 (6 bases). Between the trimmed V and J ends, which lost 1 base and 1 base, there was a span of 11 bases. The CDR3 runs 15 residues. The V gene's germline CDR1 is SEHNR and CDR2 FQNEAQ (reference sequence). The DNA of the CDR3 is TGTGCCAGCAGCTTAGGCCAAACAGGGTCCTACGAGCAGTACTTC. Protein: CASSLGQTGSYEQYF.